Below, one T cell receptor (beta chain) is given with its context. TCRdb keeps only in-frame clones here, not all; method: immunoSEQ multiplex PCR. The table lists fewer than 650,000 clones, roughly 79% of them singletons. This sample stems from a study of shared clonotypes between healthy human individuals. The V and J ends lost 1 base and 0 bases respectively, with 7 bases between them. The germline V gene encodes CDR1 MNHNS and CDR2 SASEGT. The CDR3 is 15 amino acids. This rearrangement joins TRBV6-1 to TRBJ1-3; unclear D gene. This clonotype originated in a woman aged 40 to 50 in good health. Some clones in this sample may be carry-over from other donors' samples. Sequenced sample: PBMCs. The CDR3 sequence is CASSEEEGSGNTIYF. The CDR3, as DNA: TGTGCCAGCAGTGAAGAGGAGGGCTCTGGAAACACCATATATTTT.